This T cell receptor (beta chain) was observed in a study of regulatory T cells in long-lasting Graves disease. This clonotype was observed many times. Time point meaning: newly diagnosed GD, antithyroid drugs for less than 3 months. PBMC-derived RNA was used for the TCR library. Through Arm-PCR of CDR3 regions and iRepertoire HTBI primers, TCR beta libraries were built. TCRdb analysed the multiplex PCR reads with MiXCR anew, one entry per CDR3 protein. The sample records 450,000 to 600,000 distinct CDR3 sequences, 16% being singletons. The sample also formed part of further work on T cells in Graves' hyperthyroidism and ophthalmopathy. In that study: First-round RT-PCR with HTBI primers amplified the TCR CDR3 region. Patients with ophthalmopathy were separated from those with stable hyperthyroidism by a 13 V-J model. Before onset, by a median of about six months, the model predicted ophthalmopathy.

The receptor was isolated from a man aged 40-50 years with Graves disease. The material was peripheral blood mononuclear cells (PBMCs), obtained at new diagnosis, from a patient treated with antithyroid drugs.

This CDR3 is CASRSRLAGGLLVTQYF. The CDR3 DNA reads TGTGCCAGCAGATCTCGACTAGCGGGAGGGTTATTGGTGACCCAGTACTTC. V usage is TRBV6-2 or TRBV6-3 and J usage is TRBJ2-5; 14 positions agree with TRBD2. Unmatched junction bases numbered 13, after V lost 6 bases and J lost 7 bases. CDR3 size: 17 residues. Germline CDR1 reads MNHEY; CDR2 reads SVGEGT.